Sequencing of this T cell receptor beta chain was carried out in a study of blood T cells in healthy people across ages (dated by TCRdb to between 2014 and 2017). Concerning the study at large: In model experiments, roughly one uniquely barcoded TCR beta cDNA molecule per two T cells was captured by template switching. Age-related changes in TCR beta repertoire diversity were measured in the study by deep sequencing normalized with unique cDNA molecular identifiers. The donors were split into four age groups: young (average 16 years), middle-aged (39), aged (approximately 60) and long-lived (under 90). To avoid experimental bias, donors of different ages were spread randomly across the sequencing lanes. Two additional independent replicas of 1 million unique cDNA reads from the same blood draw were analyzed for two donors (one aged 18 to 30 and one aged 80 or older). Overall study outcomes, separate from this receptor: Estimates of total diversity based on one million sequenced T cells were considered lower bounds and underestimates. Conclusive comparison of naive and antigen-experienced compartments was prevented by the profiling of bulk unsorted PBMCs. Donor CMV infection status was unknown, potentially confounding age-related changes in expanded clonotypes. Observed TCR beta diversity correlated strongly with the percentage of naive T cells measured by flow cytometry. Compared with the aged group, more naive CD4+ T cells, fewer expanded clones and increased TCR diversity were shown by the long-lived group, suggesting age selection. Observed TCR beta diversity per million T cells fell roughly linearly with age, and a significant reduction was already apparent by age approximately 41.

With respect to this clonotype: This clone's antigen is unknown. No quality values exist for individual bases; no much larger clone is one base distant.

Donors were a few dozen systemically healthy Caucasian individuals from Russia aged roughly 6 to 90 years. Roughly 10 milliliters of peripheral blood were collected from each donor into EDTA-treated Vacutainer tubes. Ficoll-Paque density-gradient centrifugation was used to isolate PBMCs, with at least 6.5 million per sample. Total RNA, at least 6 micrograms per sample, was extracted from PBMCs with Trizol reagent. The percentages of naive CD45RAhigh/CD27high T cells were determined by flow cytometry on a PBMC aliquot from every donor. Library prep was done by 5' RACE. TCRdb lists the instrument as Illumina HiSeq 2500. A second PCR of about 7 to 12 cycles was run with a J-beta primer mix and a sample-barcoded 5' primer. A unique molecular identifier was introduced onto each TCR beta cDNA molecule by a template-switch 5' adaptor carrying 12 random nucleotides. Each sample yielded at least 2.5 million CDR3-containing paired-end reads. First-strand cDNA was synthesized from all RNA with the Mint cDNA synthesis kit, primed by a TRBC-specific oligonucleotide. Following uracil-DNA glycosylase treatment, all cDNA underwent a first 18-cycle PCR with the universal primers M1SS and BC2_uni_R. From the authors' description of their analysis: For normalization, 1 million high-quality reads, each with a distinct molecular identifier, were randomly selected from each sample. Reads sharing molecular identifiers were discarded rather than binned into consensus sequences. MiTCR, set to a Q25 quality threshold and the strictest error-elimination algorithm, was used for CDR3 identification, clonotype clustering and error correction. A nonparametric unseen species model with Euler transformation was used to estimate lower-bound total TCR beta diversity. Using fastp trimming at Q25 and MiXCR clonotype assembly, TCRdb reanalyzed the public sequencing data and kept in-frame beta chains. Each entry is one CDR3 protein sequence, shown with its most common DNA and genes. TCRdb assigned the V and J calls; the authors' analysis was not used. For this sample there are 2 million or so distinct CDR3 sequences; about 50% appear just once. The ten largest clones add up to approximately 2.1% of the sample.

V sheds 0 bases and J sheds 3 bases, leaving 12 bases between their ends. The CDR3 numbers 15 residues from cysteine through phenylalanine. Kept here is only the CDR3 DNA, which spans 45 bases and is read in frame from base 1. CDR1 and CDR2 are drawn from the germline V gene (reference sequence): DFQATT, SNEGSKA. The material sequenced was blood. The chain couples TRBV20-1 to TRBJ1-5, with no D gene named confidently. This receptor was identified in a woman aged 35 to 49 in good health. The CDR3 sequence is CSARDLDALNQPQHF. The DNA is as follows: TGCAGTGCTAGAGATCTTGACGCCCTCAATCAGCCCCAGCATTTT.